This T cell receptor beta chain is from a study of a mutant IDH1 vaccine in newly diagnosed glioma. Turning to the study itself: Eight vaccine doses were administered to patients at weeks 1, 3, 5, 7, 11, 15, 19 and 23. In some groups vaccination began 4-6 weeks post-radiotherapy; others received it with temozolomide.

The table came from immunoSEQ multiplex PCR; TCRdb's copy has only in-frame clones and leaves some out. The repertoire holds tens of thousands of clones, with approximately 80% as singletons. With regard to this clone: Antigen unknown.

The time point denotes: week 11, during vaccination. Each vaccine dose was 300 ug of mutant IDH1 20-mer peptide, with topical imiquimod. Donors' newly diagnosed IDH1-mutant WHO grade 3 or 4 astrocytomas lacked nuclear ATRX. From germline, CDR1 is SGHRS and CDR2 YFSETQ. J was trimmed by 2 bases and V by 3 bases; bases with no gene match: 4. This CDR3 contains 14 residues. This TCR was sampled from a man aged 50-60 years with glioma. This chain links TRBV5-1 with TRBJ1-1; 7 bases map to TRBD1. Sequences were derived from PBMCs, sampled from a glioma patient whose treatment included an IDH1 peptide vaccine. The CDR3 nucleotides read TGCGCCAGCAGCTGGGACAGAATAAACACTGAAGCTTTCTTT. This translates into CASSWDRINTEAFF.